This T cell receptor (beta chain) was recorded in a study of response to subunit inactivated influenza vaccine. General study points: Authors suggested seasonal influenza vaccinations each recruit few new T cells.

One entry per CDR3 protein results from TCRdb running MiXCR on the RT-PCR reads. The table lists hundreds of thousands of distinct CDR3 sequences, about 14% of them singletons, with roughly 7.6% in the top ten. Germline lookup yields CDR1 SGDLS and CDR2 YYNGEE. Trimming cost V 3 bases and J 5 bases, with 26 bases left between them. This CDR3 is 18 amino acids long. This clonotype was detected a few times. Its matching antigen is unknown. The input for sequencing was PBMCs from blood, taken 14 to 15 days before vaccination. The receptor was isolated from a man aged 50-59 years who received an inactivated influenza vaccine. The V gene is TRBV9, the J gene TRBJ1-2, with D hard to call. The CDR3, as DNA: TGTGCCAGCAGCGCTTCAAGAATTTGGGCTGCCTCGGGGTATGGCTACACCTTC. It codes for CASSASRIWAASGYGYTF.